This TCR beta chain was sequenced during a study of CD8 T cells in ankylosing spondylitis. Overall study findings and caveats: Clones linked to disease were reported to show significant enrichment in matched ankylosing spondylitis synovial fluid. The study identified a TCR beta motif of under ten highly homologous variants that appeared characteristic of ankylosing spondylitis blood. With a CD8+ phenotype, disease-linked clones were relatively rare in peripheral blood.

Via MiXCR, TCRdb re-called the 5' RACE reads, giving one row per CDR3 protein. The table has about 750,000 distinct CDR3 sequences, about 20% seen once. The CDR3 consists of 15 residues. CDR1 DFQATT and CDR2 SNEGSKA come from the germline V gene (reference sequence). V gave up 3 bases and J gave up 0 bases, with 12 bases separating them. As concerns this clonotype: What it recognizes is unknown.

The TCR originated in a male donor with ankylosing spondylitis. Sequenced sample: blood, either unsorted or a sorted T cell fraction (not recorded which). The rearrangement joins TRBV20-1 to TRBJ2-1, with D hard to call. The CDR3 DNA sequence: TGCAGTGCTAGCCCTGACGGCTACTCCTACAATGAGCAGTTCTTC. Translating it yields CSASPDGYSYNEQFF.